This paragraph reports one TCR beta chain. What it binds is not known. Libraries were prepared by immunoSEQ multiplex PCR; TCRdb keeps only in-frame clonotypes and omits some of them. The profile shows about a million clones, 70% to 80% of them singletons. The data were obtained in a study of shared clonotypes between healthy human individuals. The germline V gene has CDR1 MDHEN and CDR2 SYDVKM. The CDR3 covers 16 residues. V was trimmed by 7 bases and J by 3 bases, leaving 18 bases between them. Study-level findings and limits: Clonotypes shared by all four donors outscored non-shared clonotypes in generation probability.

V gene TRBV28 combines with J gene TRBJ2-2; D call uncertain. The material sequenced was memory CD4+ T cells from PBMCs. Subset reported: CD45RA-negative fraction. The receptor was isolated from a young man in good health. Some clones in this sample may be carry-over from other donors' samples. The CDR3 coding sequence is TGTGCCAGCATCCCCCATGGGGTACCGGACACCGGGGAGCTGTTTTTT. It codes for CASIPHGVPDTGELFF.